The 10 T cell receptor beta chains below all came from one sample that was sequenced in a study of lymphopenia after photon versus proton radiotherapy. Libraries were prepared by immunoSEQ multiplex PCR; TCRdb keeps only in-frame clonotypes and omits some of them. The sample holds some 42,000 clones, about four fifths seen once. Source: peripheral blood, taken from a patient treated with proton-based radiotherapy. These receptors were obtained from a woman in her 70s with pancreatic cancer.

The chain uses TRBV19 and TRBJ2-7; either TRBD1 or TRBD2 may supply D (5 bases each). The ends were cut back, 6 bases at V and 4 bases at J, with 19 bases in the middle. Germline values: CDR1 LNHDA, CDR2 SQIVND (reference sequence). This CDR3 contains 15 residues. DNA of the CDR3: TGTGCCAGTAGATCCAGTCGGGGCGCCACGTACGAGCAGTACTTC. Translated, it gives CASRSSRGATYEQYF.

This rearrangement joins TRBV7-6 to TRBJ2-7; TRBD1 might be the D (6 bases). The V end lost 3 bases, the J end lost 6 bases, and 9 bases lay between the germline ends. This CDR3 is 12 amino acids long. Germline V gene data show CDR1 as SGHVS and CDR2 as FNYEAQ. The CDR3 spells CASSLGAPEQYF. For the CDR3, the DNA is TGTGCCAGCAGCTTGGGGGCGCCCGAGCAGTACTTC.

This chain uses TRBV4-3 with TRBJ2-6; D remains unclear. V lost 4 bases to trimming and J lost 0 bases, with 7 bases between them. Per the germline V gene, CDR1 is LGHNA and CDR2 is YSLEER. The CDR3 length is 15 residues. CDR3 sequence (DNA): TGCGCCAGCAGCCCCAGCTTCTCTGGGGCCAACGTCCTGACTTTC. It encodes CASSPSFSGANVLTF.

Only one count was recorded for this clone. The chain combines TRBV28 with TRBJ1-2; the D is unclear. Trimming took off 2 bases at V and 2 bases at J, with 9 bases between the two ends. Germline CDR1 reads MDHEN; CDR2 reads SYDVKM. The CDR3 spans 14 residues. CDR3 residues: CASSLSAANYGYTF. In DNA, the CDR3 is TGTGCCAGCAGTTTAAGTGCAGCCAACTATGGCTACACCTTC.

The chain links TRBV28 to TRBJ2-1, with 8 positions matching TRBD1. The CDR3 spans 17 residues. V lost 5 bases, J lost 5 bases, and 14 bases stayed unmatched. Germline V CDR1 and CDR2: MDHEN, SYDVKM. The CDR3 is CASSPLSSTGDNNEQFF. For the CDR3, the DNA is TGTGCCAGCAGTCCCCTCTCTTCGACAGGGGACAACAATGAGCAGTTCTTC.

The gene calls are TRBV6-1 and TRBJ1-1, with D possibly matching TRBD1 (5 bases). Germline V lookup: CDR1 MNHNS, CDR2 SASEGT. V lost 7 bases and J 3 bases, leaving 9 bases between the germline ends. This CDR3 has 12 amino acids. CDR3 in amino acids: CASTVGDTEAFF. The CDR3 DNA is TGTGCCAGCACGGTGGGGGACACTGAAGCTTTCTTT.

This clone was picked up a small number of times. This chain joins TRBV6-5 and TRBJ1-5, with D hard to call. The CDR3 length is 13 residues. The germline gives CDR1 MNHEY, CDR2 SVGAGI. V dropped 6 bases and J dropped 2 bases, with 8 bases sitting between them. CDR3 sequence: CASRGSGNQPQHF. The CDR3, as DNA: TGTGCCAGCAGGGGGTCGGGCAATCAGCCCCAGCATTTT.

The CDR3 loop is CAWIHQSQGVVGANVLTF. In DNA, the CDR3 is TGTGCCTGGATTCATCAGTCACAGGGGGTGGTTGGGGCCAACGTCCTGACTTTC. This chain uses TRBV30 with TRBJ2-6, with 8 bases that match TRBD1. From germline, CDR1 is GTSNPN and CDR2 SVGIG (reference sequence). V shed 4 bases, J shed 3 bases, and the junction held 14 bases outside the gene matches. The CDR3 totals 18 residues.

This clone was recorded only once. V gene TRBV19 combines with J gene TRBJ1-5; no firm D call. The CDR3 is 15 amino acids. The germline V and J ends were trimmed by 2 bases and 1 base, with 9 bases remaining between them. Germline CDR1 reads LNHDA; CDR2 reads SQIVND (reference sequence). CDR3 nucleotides: TGTGCCAGTAGTATAAGACAAACCAGCAATCAGCCCCAGCATTTT. Translation gives CASSIRQTSNQPQHF.

The chain uses TRBV28 and TRBJ1-5; D is possibly TRBD1 (5 bases). Trimming left V 2 bases short and J 5 bases short, with 10 bases between. The CDR3 loop spans 14 amino acids. Germline V CDR1 and CDR2: MDHEN, SYDVKM. The DNA for the CDR3 is TGTGCCAGCAGTTTAGGGGCCGAGTATCAGCCCCAGCATTTT. It encodes CASSLGAEYQPQHF.